This TCR beta chain is drawn from a study of cytomegalovirus exposure and HLA in healthy donors. Overall study: Both the 120 or so validation repertoires and the roughly 640 first-cohort repertoires used the same platform, as reported by a later analysis. Study-level findings and limits: TCR sequences were mostly rare, though some public TCRs occurred in many donors. The CMV antigen specificity of a few CMV-associated chains was confirmed through in vitro analysis.

The data were produced by immunoSEQ multiplex PCR, yet TCRdb's version contains in-frame clones alone and is incomplete. In the table there are 150,000 to 200,000 clones, approximately 86% of which are singletons. Donors came from a validation cohort of over a hundred subjects, distinct from the first 666-subject cohort. With regard to this clone: Antigen specificity is unknown.

This clonotype originated in a man aged 18 to 30 in good health and CMV-seropositive. Sequencing was carried out using PBMCs.

The CDR3 DNA reads TGTGCCAGTAGTGCGTATAACACTGAAGCTTTCTTT. It encodes CASSAYNTEAFF. This chain links TRBV19 with TRBJ1-1; D unresolved. CDR1 is LNHDA, CDR2 SQIVND, per germline (reference sequence). The CDR3 contains 12 residues. V was trimmed by 5 bases and J by 2 bases, leaving 6 bases between them.